These T cell receptor beta chains were read from a single sample in a study of CD8+ T cells in alopecia areata. Using immunoSEQ multiplex PCR, the repertoire was profiled, and TCRdb retains in-frame clones only, with some absent. This sample has 98,000 or so clones; about 50% occur once, and the top ten carry over 20%. The material sequenced was NKG2D-low CD8+ T cells sorted from blood. Every receptor here comes from a human donor with alopecia areata. Each CDR3 is given without its conserved first and last residue.

v_gene: TRBV6-5
CDR3aa: ASSYSAGNIQY

v_gene: TRBV29-1
CDR3aa: SVYGAGPSGYGYT

v_gene: TRBV13
CDR3aa: ASSSMEKTWGGELF

v_gene: TRBV2
CDR3aa: ASKPPGGSYEQY

v_gene: TRBV19
CDR3aa: ASSIFGDTQY

v_gene: TRBV29-1
CDR3aa: SVPRDTSGEF

v_gene: TRBV7-9
CDR3aa: ASSLGRASNYGYT

v_gene: TRBV5-1
CDR3aa: ASSLRQGLSTEAF

v_gene: TRBV9
CDR3aa: ASSDTYGYT

v_gene: TRBV2
CDR3aa: ASSAARVVTNEKLF

v_gene: TRBV19
CDR3aa: ASSITGEGNQPQH

v_gene: TRBV5-1
CDR3aa: ASRKARGDGNEQF

v_gene: TRBV7-9
CDR3aa: ASSPTGYEQY

v_gene: TRBV28
CDR3aa: ASSTEQGRYTEAF

v_gene: TRBV5-1
CDR3aa: ASSFKWTPNEKLF

v_gene: TRBV6-1
CDR3aa: ASSDPGQGVYGYT

v_gene: TRBV29-1
CDR3aa: SVVAGQADTQY

v_gene: TRBV27
CDR3aa: ASSSGTTSYGYT

v_gene: TRBV5-1
CDR3aa: ASSVDRGHEQF

v_gene: TRBV7-8
CDR3aa: ASSLNLGTSGSDSYNEQF

v_gene: TRBV28
CDR3aa: ASSAIIYEQY

v_gene: TRBV9
CDR3aa: ASSVERGRLGYNEQF

v_gene: TRBV2
CDR3aa: ASRPGDYTEAF

v_gene: TRBV5-1
CDR3aa: ASSPTGGAGYEQY

v_gene: TRBV9
CDR3aa: ASSAGLSDTEAF

v_gene: TRBV5-1
CDR3aa: ASSVGQSTEAF

v_gene: TRBV30
CDR3aa: AWSEGAEQY

v_gene: TRBV27
CDR3aa: ASSSGYYEQY

v_gene: TRBV28
CDR3aa: ASSSGTPYEQY

v_gene: TRBV19
CDR3aa: ASSIGGGRFQETQY

v_gene: TRBV27
CDR3aa: ASSLDGFNYGYT

v_gene: TRBV7-3
CDR3aa: ASSSIGGPYNEQF

v_gene: TRBV4-1
CDR3aa: ASSHSLMGDQPQH

v_gene: TRBV29-1
CDR3aa: SVEIKDRLNEKLF

v_gene: TRBV30
CDR3aa: AWSTGNTGELF

v_gene: TRBV6-5
CDR3aa: ASSPSGSSEQF

v_gene: TRBV28
CDR3aa: ASSLAAENTGELF

v_gene: TRBV27
CDR3aa: ASSFSGQVSYEQY

v_gene: TRBV23-1
CDR3aa: ASSQSWTQDGYT

v_gene: TRBV5-1
CDR3aa: ASSSFPGQGADDEQF

v_gene: TRBV11-1
CDR3aa: ASSFQGPDRGDEQF

v_gene: TRBV2
CDR3aa: ASSEASRTGAEQPQH

v_gene: TRBV13
CDR3aa: ASSSGLAGGPRDEQY

v_gene: TRBV29-1
CDR3aa: SVGTSGSTGELF

v_gene: TRBV2
CDR3aa: ASSGTSGTRWDEQY

v_gene: TRBV5-1
CDR3aa: ASSATSPNEQF